These 13 T cell receptor beta chains came from one sample sequenced in a study of blood T cell repertoires in COVID-19. Libraries were prepared by immunoSEQ multiplex PCR; TCRdb keeps only in-frame clonotypes and omits some of them. The sample carries 240,000 or so clones, over 65% recorded once. Sequenced sample: peripheral blood. The receptors here all came from a woman aged 80 or over with acute or convalescent COVID-19.

J is TRBJ1-2 and V is TRBV7-8; D is perhaps TRBD1 (6 bases). The V gene lost 1 base and the J gene lost 6 bases, with 15 bases spanning the gap. This CDR3 has 15 amino acids. Looked up from germline, CDR1 is SGHVS and CDR2 is FQNEAQ. The CDR3 loop is CASSLGGGGGDGYTF. CDR3 in DNA: TGTGCCAGCAGCTTAGGCGGGGGCGGGGGAGATGGCTACACCTTC.

The chain links TRBV9 to TRBJ2-7; D is possibly TRBD2 (6 bases). This CDR3 is built from 13 residues. V lost 4 bases, J lost 0 bases, and 8 bases lay in between. Germline CDR1 reads SGDLS; CDR2 reads YYNGEE. The CDR3 region is CASSRDFSYEQYF. In DNA form, the CDR3 reads TGTGCCAGCAGCCGGGACTTCTCCTACGAGCAGTACTTC.

The V and J genes are TRBV28 and TRBJ2-5; TRBD2 agrees at 13 bases. V lost 2 bases and J lost 5; bases outside the gene matches: 26. This CDR3 has 23 amino acids. The germline gives CDR1 MDHEN, CDR2 SYDVKM. The CDR3 spells CASSLQWQVGLAGRMGSRETQYF. The DNA of the CDR3 is TGTGCCAGCAGTTTACAGTGGCAGGTGGGACTAGCGGGACGGATGGGGTCTAGGGAGACCCAGTACTTC.

The gene calls are TRBV11-3 and TRBJ2-1, with TRBD1 as a possible D gene (6 bases). The germline gives CDR1 SGHNT, CDR2 YENEEA. V was cut by 5 bases and J by 8 bases, with 10 bases left in between. The CDR3 runs to 12 residues. CDR3 protein: CASSLDRDEQFF. The CDR3 DNA is TGTGCCAGCAGCCTGGACAGAGATGAGCAGTTCTTC.

Written as DNA, the CDR3 is TGTGCCAGCAGCTTAGAAAGGCGGGGGGTGAGTTACACTGAAGCTTTCTTT. Encoded protein: CASSLERRGVSYTEAFF. The chain is built from TRBV7-8 and TRBJ1-1; D is perhaps TRBD1 (5 bases). Germline V gene data show CDR1 as SGHVS and CDR2 as FQNEAQ. CDR3 length: 17 amino acids. Trimming shortened V by 1 base and J by 3 bases, and 18 bases separated the two germline ends.

The chain has TRBV28 and TRBJ2-7; D possibly corresponds to TRBD2 (6 bases). V shed 1 base and J shed 5 bases, with 12 bases lying between them. The CDR3 has 14 amino acids. CDR1 MDHEN and CDR2 SYDVKM come from the germline V gene. For the CDR3, the DNA is TGTGCCAGCAGTTTATTTCTAGCGAGGAACGAGCAGTACTTC. Residues: CASSLFLARNEQYF.

This chain links TRBV28 with TRBJ2-7; a weak D match, TRBD1 (6 bases). There are 15 residues in the CDR3. CDR1 is MDHEN, CDR2 SYDVKM, per germline. The ends were cut back, 3 bases at V and 0 bases at J, with 12 bases in the middle. CDR3: CASSFAGTPSYEQYF. Written as DNA, the CDR3 is TGTGCCAGCAGTTTCGCAGGGACACCCTCCTACGAGCAGTACTTC.

J is TRBJ2-7 and V is TRBV6-5; D is perhaps TRBD2 (7 bases). Germline CDR1 reads MNHEY; CDR2 reads SVGAGI. Between the trimmed V and J ends, which lost 8 bases and 7 bases, there was a span of 18 bases. The CDR3 runs to 13 residues. The CDR3 nucleotides read TGTGCCAGCGGGGGGGCCACTAAGAGGGAGCAGTACTTC. It yields the protein CASGGATKREQYF.

This clone was counted a few times. The V call is TRBV20-1, the J call TRBJ1-6; possible D gene TRBD1, 5 bases. The CDR3 is 15 amino acids. Germline V gives CDR1 DFQATT, CDR2 SNEGSKA (reference sequence). The V and J ends lost 3 bases and 7 bases respectively, with 16 bases between them. The CDR3 DNA reads as TGCAGTGCTAGTTGGGGGGTTTTGAAAAATTCACCCCTCCACTTT. This sequence encodes CSASWGVLKNSPLHF.

This clone was recorded only once. The chain couples TRBV12-5 to TRBJ1-1; weak D call: TRBD1 (6 bases). This CDR3 comprises 13 residues. Between the trimmed V and J ends, which lost 7 bases and 6 bases, there was a span of 15 bases. Germline V gene lookup returns CDR1 LGHNT and CDR2 FRNRAP. The CDR3 bases are TGTGCTAGTGAGTCAGGGGTAAGGGCTGAAGCTTTCTTT. It specifies CASESGVRAEAFF.

The genes are TRBV20-1 and TRBJ1-2, with D perhaps TRBD1 (6 bases). This CDR3 has 11 amino acids. CDR1 DFQATT and CDR2 SNEGSKA come from the germline V gene (reference sequence). The CDR3 DNA sequence: TGCAGCGGAGGACAGATCTATGGCTACACCTTC. It yields the protein CSGGQIYGYTF.

CDR3 nucleotides: TGTGCCAGTAGTTTAGCTAGCGGGGATCACAATGAGCAGTTCTTC. This encodes CASSLASGDHNEQFF. V usage is TRBV19 and J usage is TRBJ2-1, with TRBD2 matching 9 bases. With V trimmed by 5 bases and J by 5 bases, 7 bases remained unmatched. Per the germline V gene, CDR1 is LNHDA and CDR2 is SQIVND (reference sequence). This CDR3 has 15 residues. Full variable domain (outside the CDR3, taken from reference TRBV19 and TRBJ2-1): DGGITQSPKYLFRKEGQNVTLSCEQNLNHDAMYWYRQDPGQGLRLIYYSQIVNDFQKGDIAEGYSVSREKKESFPLTVTSAQKNPTAFYLCASSLASGDHNEQFFGPGTRLTVL.

The chain links TRBV9 to TRBJ2-4; TRBD1 aligns across 12 bases. This CDR3 is 18 amino acids long. Germline trimming cut 0 bases from V and 6 bases from J; bases unmatched to any gene: 10. CDR1 is SGDLS, CDR2 YYNGEE, per germline. CDR3 sequence: CASSVEGQGASPLNIQYF. In DNA, the CDR3 is TGTGCCAGCAGCGTAGAGGGACAGGGGGCCTCGCCACTAAACATTCAGTACTTC. Supplemented by reference TRBV9 and TRBJ2-4, the full variable domain reads DSGVTQTPKHLITATGQRVTLRCSPRSGDLSVYWYQQSLDQGLQFLIQYYNGEERAKGNILERFSAQQFPDLHSELNLSSLELGDSALYFCASSVEGQGASPLNIQYFGAGTRLSVL.